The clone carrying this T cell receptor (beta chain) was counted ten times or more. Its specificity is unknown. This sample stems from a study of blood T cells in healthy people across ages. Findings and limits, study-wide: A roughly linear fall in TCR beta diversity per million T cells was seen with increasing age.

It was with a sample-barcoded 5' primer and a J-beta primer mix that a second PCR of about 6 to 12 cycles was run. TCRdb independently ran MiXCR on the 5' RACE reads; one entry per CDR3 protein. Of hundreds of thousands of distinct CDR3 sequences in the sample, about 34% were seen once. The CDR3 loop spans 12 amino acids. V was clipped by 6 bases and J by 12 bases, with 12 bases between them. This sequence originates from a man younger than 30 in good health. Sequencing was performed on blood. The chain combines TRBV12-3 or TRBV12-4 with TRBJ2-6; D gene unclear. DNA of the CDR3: TGTGCCAGCAGGCTTCAAGTAACCGTCCTGACTTTC. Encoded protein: CASRLQVTVLTF.